This T cell receptor beta chain came from a study of beta chain features in type 1 diabetes (dated by TCRdb to between 2017 and 2018). About the full investigation: Mean age, gender distribution, total cell number and subset yield did not differ between patients and healthy donors. Naive and central memory subsets were obtained from all 30 or so donors, but regulatory and stem cell-like memory subsets were isolated from only 8 patients and roughly eight healthy donors. In the study, TCRB repertoires of sorted circulating CD4+ T cell subsets from recently diagnosed type 1 diabetes patients were compared with those of matched healthy donors. A total of roughly 100,000,000 sorted cells were examined across all samples, and the number of cells per subset was strongly correlated with RNA yield.

Results the study describes overall, beyond this receptor: Type 1 diabetes patients showed a moderate but significant shortening of TCRB CDR3 length in all four CD4+ subsets. Only small numbers of individuals were included in the HLA sub-analyses, which left unresolved whether HLA type had any influence on TCRB rearrangement. Because cDNA was sequenced instead of genomic DNA, activated cells with high expression could be over-represented, although the groups did not differ in activation or CD3 levels. Naive, central memory and regulatory TCRB repertoires appeared more similar among patients than among healthy donors. Patients with type 1 diabetes made fewer insertions and deleted more nucleotides at VDJ recombination sites, implying thymic rearrangement abnormalities. Shorter templates might be favored by PCR, yet because patient and control samples were amplified and corrected together, any such skew would affect both groups equally.

The High Capacity cDNA Reverse Transcription Kit was used to reverse transcribe all of the isolated RNA, meaning that expressed TCRB transcripts were what got sequenced. Naive, central memory and regulatory T cell samples underwent deep immunoSEQ sequencing, averaging roughly 3.5 million total reads per sample. Sorted cells were lysed in RLT buffer and RNA was extracted with DNase-treated RNeasy Micro or Mini kits, depending on cell number. To prevent cross-contamination, each cell subset was processed individually, whereas patient and healthy donor samples were processed jointly. The immunoSEQ multiplex PCR was used to amplify TCRB sequences from cDNA, generating 87-bp fragments that spanned the CDR3 region. Sequencing of the amplicons was done on the Illumina HiSeq platform. Under the source paper's analysis protocol: Synthetic template baselines were used to correct PCR bias computationally, reads within Hamming distance 2 were collapsed, and singletons that could not be merged were discarded. Reads were aligned against IMGT to assign V, D and J genes, CDR3 length and insertions or deletions at six rearrangement sites. Within each subset, clonotype counts were normalized to sorted cell number, and only after that were true diversity and Gini coefficients computed with the tcR R package. The overlap coefficient, calculated on TCRB nucleotide sequences, was used to measure repertoire sharing. Out-of-frame TCRB sequences from naive cells were analyzed as a proxy for the pre-selection repertoire. TCRdb holds this immuneACCESS table with in-frame rearrangements only. Some clones are missing; in checked studies, unresolved V genes explain under half, and the rest has no known cause. V, J and clone size were drawn from that table, and D and trimming were deduced from the DNA. This sample has 810,000 or so clones in its table, and under 20% of those were observed once. The ten largest account for 0.023% of the sample.

The CDR3 sequence holds 13 residues, the cysteine and phenylalanine included. Left in the record is the CDR3 DNA by itself, 39 bases read in frame from the first base. The germline V gene provides CDR1 ENHRY and CDR2 SYGVKD. The sample holds a few counts of this clone. What this receptor recognizes is not known. At one end the junction does not follow the germline gene, possibly because of a read error. Each donor gave one peripheral blood draw, averaging roughly 120 mL, which was collected into heparinised tubes. A BD FACSAria II and a panel including CD45RO, CCR7, CD25, CD127, CD95 and CD27 were used to sort naive, central memory, regulatory and stem cell-like memory CD4+ T cells. All sorted populations exceeded 98% purity. PBMCs were isolated immediately by Lymphoprep density gradient centrifugation and stained directly without culture. Samples were stained and sorted in pairs, with one healthy donor and one patient per experiment, so that batch effects were minimized.

Specimen: naive CD4+ T cells from blood. The cell subset or site label on this specimen signifies: true naive CD4+ T cells. The receptor was derived from a woman aged 18-29 years in good health. Rearrangement joined TRBV10-3 to TRBJ1-5; the D gene cannot be named for sure. The DNA is TGTGCCATCAATGAGGGAAAATCAGGGCCCCAGCATTTT. The encoded protein is CAINEGKSGPQHF.